This T cell receptor beta chain emerged from a study of control samples from healthy donors and cancer patients. TCRdb keeps only in-frame clones here, not all; method: immunoSEQ multiplex PCR. The sample contains some 90,000 clones, roughly 92% of which appear only once. This CDR3 has 15 residues. Germline CDR1 and CDR2: SGHDT and YYEEEE. V was pared by 1 base and J by 1 base, with 11 bases between. The gene calls are TRBV5-6 and TRBJ1-1, with D hard to call. The TCR sequence derives from a woman aged 25-40 years in good health. The specimen was blood. The CDR3 loop is CASSLYHSQNTEAFF. Here the CDR3 DNA reads TGTGCCAGCAGCTTGTATCACAGTCAGAACACTGAAGCTTTCTTT.